This is a list of T cell receptor beta chains from one sample in a study of blood T cell repertoires in COVID-19. Data came from immunoSEQ multiplex PCR; TCRdb stores just in-frame clones and leaves some out. The sample holds almost 200,000 clones, 86% seen once. Sample: peripheral blood. The receptors were sampled from a woman in her 70s with acute or convalescent COVID-19. Each CDR3 is given with its conserved first and last residue. The order of the fields is D gene, V gene, J gene, clone size, CDR3 DNA, CDR3 protein. The D gene is left open where the match is weak. Clone sizes are given selectively: once, few, many, or a class where the clone is expanded.

TRBD2	TRBV19	TRBJ2-1	.	TGTGCCAGTAGTATTCTCCGGACTAGCAGTGAGCAGTTCTTC	CASSILRTSSEQFF
TRBD2	TRBV5-1	TRBJ2-1	once	TGCGCCAGCAGCTTGGGGCTAGCGGGTGAGCAGTTCTTC	CASSLGLAGEQFF
TRBD1	TRBV3-1/TRBV3-2	TRBJ2-2	.	TGTGCCAGCAGCCAACATTTACCAGGGGGCGCGAACACCGGGGAGCTGTTTTTT	CASSQHLPGGANTGELFF
.	TRBV6-5	TRBJ2-1	.	TGTGCCAGCAGTAACTCCTTAGGTAGCGCCTACAATGAGCAGTTCTTC	CASSNSLGSAYNEQFF
TRBD2	TRBV9	TRBJ2-3	few	TGTGCCAGCAGCCCGCTGGGACTAGCGGGAAGAGATACGCAGTATTTT	CASSPLGLAGRDTQYF
.	TRBV4-1	TRBJ1-2	few	TGCGCCAGCAGCCAAGTACTCAGGGCCTATGGCTACACCTTC	CASSQVLRAYGYTF
.	TRBV6-1	TRBJ2-5	.	TGTGCCAGCAGTGGGGTTTTTCGCGGTTATAGAACAGAGACCCAGTACTTC	CASSGVFRGYRTETQYF
TRBD2	TRBV4-1	TRBJ2-7	.	TGCGCCAGCAGCCTTAGCGGGAGGGCCGAGGACGAGCAGTACTTC	CASSLSGRAEDEQYF
TRBD2	TRBV7-3	TRBJ2-5	.	TGTGCCAGCAGCCGTGAAGCGGGAGGGCCCTCAGAGACCCAGTACTTC	CASSREAGGPSETQYF
TRBD1	TRBV16	TRBJ1-1	.	TGTGCCAGCAGCCAATCGGCTGGACAGGGCGGCGGGACTGAAGCTTTCTTT	CASSQSAGQGGGTEAFF
.	TRBV15	TRBJ2-2	once	TGTGCCACCAGCAGGGGGGGAGGAGCCGGGGAGCTGTTTTTT	CATSRGGGAGELFF
TRBD1	TRBV27	TRBJ1-1	once	TGTGCCAGCAGTTCATACTACTGGGACAGCCAAGCTTTCTTT	CASSSYYWDSQAFF
TRBD1	TRBV5-6	TRBJ1-6	.	TGTGCCAGCAGCTTCAGAGACAGGGGAAATTCACCCCTCCACTTT	CASSFRDRGNSPLHF
TRBD2	TRBV7-2	TRBJ2-3	.	TGTGCCAGCGGCACCCGGGAGGGGGGTACGCAGTATTTT	CASGTREGGTQYF
.	TRBV6-5	TRBJ2-4	.	TGTGCCAGCAGTTACTCGGTGGGGCTAGACGCGGCCATTCAGTACTTC	CASSYSVGLDAAIQYF
.	TRBV18	TRBJ2-1	once	TGTGCCAGCTCACCCCCCGGAGTCCCCAATGAGCAGTTCTTC	CASSPPGVPNEQFF
TRBD1	TRBV6-5	TRBJ1-3	.	TGTGCCAGCAGTTACCAAGACAGGGCTGGAAACACCATATATTTT	CASSYQDRAGNTIYF
.	TRBV12-3/TRBV12-4	TRBJ2-1	once	TGTGCCAGCAGTTTACGGGTTGAGCAGTTCTTC	CASSLRVEQFF
TRBD2	TRBV5-1	TRBJ2-1	once	TGCGCCAGCAGCTTGTCGGGACTAGCGGGGCAAAATGAGCAGTTCTTC	CASSLSGLAGQNEQFF
.	TRBV5-1	TRBJ2-7	.	TGCGCCAGCAGCCTAATTGCTCAGGGCCGAAGCTCCTACGAGCAGTACTTC	CASSLIAQGRSSYEQYF
.	TRBV4-3	TRBJ1-3	.	TGCGCCAGCAGCCAAGATATGGCGGGCACTGGAAACACCATATATTTT	CASSQDMAGTGNTIYF
TRBD1	TRBV15	TRBJ2-5	.	TGTGCCACGCGTCCCTCCGGACAGGGAGGTAGAGGGGAGACCCAGTACTTC	CATRPSGQGGRGETQYF
.	TRBV19	TRBJ1-2	.	TGTGCCAGTATACGGAGTCACAGGGAAGCGTATGGCTACACCTTC	CASIRSHREAYGYTF
.	TRBV7-8	TRBJ2-2	.	TGTGCCAGCAGCTTACGAGTGGGAGTAAACACCGGGGAGCTGTTTTTT	CASSLRVGVNTGELFF
TRBD1	TRBV5-6	TRBJ2-7	.	TGTGCCAGCAGCACCGGGACAGGGCTTCCCCACGAGCAGTACTTC	CASSTGTGLPHEQYF
.	TRBV2	TRBJ1-2	.	TGTGCCAGCAGTCTTCCCTCGACAGACAACTATGGCTACACCTTC	CASSLPSTDNYGYTF
TRBD1	TRBV14	TRBJ1-1	.	TGTGCCAGCAGTCCTCCAGGACAGGGAACTGAAGCTTTCTTT	CASSPPGQGTEAFF
TRBD1	TRBV29-1	TRBJ1-1	.	TGCAGCGGGACAGGGGAGATGTACACTGAAGCTTTCTTT	CSGTGEMYTEAFF